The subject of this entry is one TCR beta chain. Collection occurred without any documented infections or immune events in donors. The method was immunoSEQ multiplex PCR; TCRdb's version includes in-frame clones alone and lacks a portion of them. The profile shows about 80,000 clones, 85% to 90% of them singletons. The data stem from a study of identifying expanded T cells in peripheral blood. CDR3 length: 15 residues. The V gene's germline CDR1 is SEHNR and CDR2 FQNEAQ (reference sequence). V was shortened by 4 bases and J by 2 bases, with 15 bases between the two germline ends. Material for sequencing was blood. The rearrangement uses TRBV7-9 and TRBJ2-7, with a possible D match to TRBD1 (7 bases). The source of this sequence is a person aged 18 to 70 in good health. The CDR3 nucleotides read TGTGCCAGCAGCTGGGGGGCAGGGGGAGCCTACGAGCAGTACTTC. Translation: CASSWGAGGAYEQYF.